This T cell receptor beta chain was retrieved from a study of cytomegalovirus exposure and HLA in healthy donors. On this clone itself: No antigen is known for it.

The germline V gene encodes CDR1 MNHEY and CDR2 SMNVEV (reference sequence). Losses at the gene ends were 3 bases for V and 1 base for J; bases not matched to a gene: 3. This CDR3 is 15 amino acids long. The study, taken as a whole, reports: The classifier reportedly diagnosed cytomegalovirus status with high specificity and sensitivity.

The method was immunoSEQ multiplex PCR; TCRdb's version includes in-frame clones alone and lacks a portion of them. Here the sample spans about 130,000 clones, about 88% being singletons. The V call is TRBV27, the J call TRBJ2-7; 10 positions match TRBD2. This TCR derives from a woman younger than 35 in good health and CMV-seropositive. Sequencing used PBMCs. CDR3 DNA: TGTGCCAGCAGTTTTGCTAGCGGGGGTTCCTACGAGCAGTACTTC. Encoded protein: CASSFASGGSYEQYF.